This T cell receptor (beta chain) was documented in a study of T-cell reconstitution after alpha-beta-depleted transplantation in children. This clonotype was found a few times. The target antigen is unknown. The study's findings and limits: A year post-transplant, T-cell counts and diversity derived mostly from newly produced T cells. At day 60, the high TCRbeta diversity found in some patients originated from recipient T cells and thymic progenitors that had survived. Reports say that about two months after transplant, the alpha-beta T cells came out of several hundred graft clones that had expanded.

Preparation of the TCRbeta library involved a method that used unique molecular identifiers. One entry per CDR3 protein results from TCRdb running MiXCR on the PCR reads. Of roughly 490,000 distinct CDR3 sequences listed, roughly 11% are singletons. Germline-derived CDR1 and CDR2 are SGHDT and YYEEEE. Between the trimmed V and J ends, which lost 4 bases and 3 bases, there was a span of 10 bases. The CDR3 has 14 residues. The chain joins TRBV5-6 to TRBJ2-2, with D possibly TRBD1 on 5 matching bases. The clonotype comes from a female patient aged 2-9 years who had a stem cell transplant for aplastic anemia, so the T cells may come from the graft donor. Here the sequenced sample was PBMCs, mostly from graft donor cells, taken 180 days after TCRalphabeta/CD19-depleted stem cell transplant. CDR3 nucleotide sequence: TGTGCCAGCAGCATTCTAGGGGACACCGGGGAGCTGTTTTTT. It codes for CASSILGDTGELFF.